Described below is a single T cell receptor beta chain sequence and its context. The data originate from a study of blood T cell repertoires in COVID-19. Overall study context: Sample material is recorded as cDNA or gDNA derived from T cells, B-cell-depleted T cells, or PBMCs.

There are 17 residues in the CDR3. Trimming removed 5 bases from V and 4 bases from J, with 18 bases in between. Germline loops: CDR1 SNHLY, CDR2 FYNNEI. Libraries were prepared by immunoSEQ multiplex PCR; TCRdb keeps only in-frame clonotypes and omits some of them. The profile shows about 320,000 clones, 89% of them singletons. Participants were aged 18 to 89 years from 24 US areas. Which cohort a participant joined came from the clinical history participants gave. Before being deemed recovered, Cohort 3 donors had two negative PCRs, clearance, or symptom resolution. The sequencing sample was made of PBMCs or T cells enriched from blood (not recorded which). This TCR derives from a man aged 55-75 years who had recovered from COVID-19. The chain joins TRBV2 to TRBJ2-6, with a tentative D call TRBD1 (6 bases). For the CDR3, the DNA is TGTGCCAGCAGTCGGGACGTCCAGGGGCTCGGGGCCAACGTCCTGACTTTC. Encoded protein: CASSRDVQGLGANVLTF.